This T cell receptor (beta chain) comes out of a study of T cells in Graves' hyperthyroidism and ophthalmopathy. This clonotype was seen at least ten times. Template material for amplifying TCR beta CDR3 regions consisted of RNA transcripts. TCR CDR3 regions were first amplified by RT-PCR with HTBI primers. A single record per CDR3 protein comes from TCRdb applying MiXCR to the multiplex PCR reads. The profile shows some 560,000 distinct CDR3 sequences, about 14% of them singletons. The germline V gene has CDR1 SGHRS and CDR2 YFSETQ. The V and J ends lost 6 bases and 0 bases respectively, with 12 bases between them. The CDR3 totals 15 residues.

The chain couples TRBV5-1 to TRBJ2-2, with D perhaps TRBD2 (6 bases). The sequence was collected from a woman aged 40 to 55 with Graves' hyperthyroidism. What was sequenced was blood. CDR3 in DNA: TGCGCCAGCACCAATAGCGGAGCGAACACCGGGGAGCTGTTTTTT. This encodes CASTNSGANTGELFF.